This T cell receptor (beta chain) was sequenced during a study of PD-1 blockade in classical Hodgkin lymphoma. The study, taken as a whole, reports: Newly diagnosed patients reportedly trailed healthy donors in baseline TCR diversity. Newly diagnosed patients had diversity similar to the baseline diversity of complete responders.

TCRdb's copy holds only in-frame clones and misses some; the assay was immunoSEQ multiplex PCR. Here the sample spans over 9,000 clones, roughly 84% being singletons. All patients relapsed after autologous stem cell transplantation, and brentuximab vedotin exposure varied. Worth noting for this clone: Its antigen is undetermined.

The CDR3 runs to 17 residues. The germline V gene has CDR1 SGHRS and CDR2 YFSETQ. Trimming shortened V by 0 bases and J by 4 bases, and 19 bases separated the two germline ends. The receptor was isolated from a human donor with classical Hodgkin lymphoma. Sequencing used peripheral blood mononuclear cells (PBMCs), obtained at baseline. The rearrangement links TRBV5-1 to TRBJ1-2; the D gene is possibly TRBD1 (5 bases). The DNA for the CDR3 is TGCGCCAGCAGCTTGGCCCACCGGGACCTCTCGAGCTATGGCTACACCTTC. Amino acid sequence: CASSLAHRDLSSYGYTF.